What follows are 19 T cell receptor beta chains derived from one specimen sequenced in a study of regulatory T cells in long-lasting Graves disease. Investigators prepared the TCR beta libraries by applying iRepertoire HTBI primers and Arm-PCR of CDR3 regions. In TCRdb, the multiplex PCR reads were re-called with MiXCR into one record per CDR3 protein. The table lists about 460,000 distinct CDR3 sequences, around 13% of them singletons, with approximately 17% in the top ten. The time point: newly diagnosed GD, antithyroid drugs for less than 3 months. After RNA was extracted from PBMCs, the TCR library was made from it. The same sample was also studied in work on T cells in Graves' hyperthyroidism and ophthalmopathy.

The sequenced sample was peripheral blood mononuclear cells (PBMCs), obtained at new diagnosis, from a patient treated with antithyroid drugs. These receptors were collected from a woman aged 45-59 years with Graves disease.

The chain has TRBV12-3 or TRBV12-4 and TRBJ2-5; 13 bases align to TRBD2. CDR3 length: 18 residues. Germline trimming cut 1 base from V and 5 bases from J; bases unmatched to any gene: 10. The CDR3 DNA is TGTGCCAGCAGTTTAGATACTGGACTAGCGGGAGTTGGGGAGACCCAGTACTTC. This translates into CASSLDTGLAGVGETQYF.

This clonotype occurred many times. This chain joins TRBV18 and TRBJ2-1; 11 nucleotides align to TRBD2. The germline V gene has CDR1 KGHSH and CDR2 LQKENI. V lost 3 bases and J lost 4; bases outside the gene matches: 8. The CDR3 spans 17 residues. CDR3 amino acids: CASSPSLTSGTYNEQFF. DNA of the CDR3: TGTGCCAGCTCACCTAGTCTGACTAGCGGGACATACAATGAGCAGTTCTTC.

This clonotype was seen many times. The chain carries TRBV2 and TRBJ1-6; D is ambiguous. The V end lost 5 bases, the J end lost 5 bases, and 16 bases lay between the germline ends. The CDR3 has 16 amino acids. Germline CDR1 is SNHLY and CDR2 is FYNNEI. CDR3 sequence (DNA): TGTGCCAGCAGTCCTCAAGGGCGGGTAAATAATTCACCCCTCCACTTT. It translates to CASSPQGRVNNSPLHF.

This clonotype was recorded a few times. The chain combines TRBV19 with TRBJ1-1; no clear D. V dropped 0 bases and J dropped 2 bases, with 7 bases sitting between them. CDR3 size: 14 residues. From germline, CDR1 is LNHDA and CDR2 SQIVND (reference sequence). CDR3 amino acids: CASSIDSSNTEAFF. DNA for the CDR3: TGTGCCAGTAGTATAGATAGCTCCAACACTGAAGCTTTCTTT.

At least ten counts were recorded for this clonotype. The chain uses TRBV3-1 and TRBJ2-2, with unresolved D. There are 14 residues in the CDR3. V was cut by 4 bases and J by 3 bases, with 9 bases left in between. The V gene's germline CDR1 is LGHDT and CDR2 YNNKEL (reference sequence). The CDR3 nucleotides read TGTGCCAGCAGCCTTACTTTATACACCGGGGAGCTGTTTTTT. It specifies CASSLTLYTGELFF.

This clonotype has ten or more counts. V usage is TRBV10-3 and J usage is TRBJ2-1, with D uncertain. This CDR3 has 13 residues. Trimming left V 8 bases short and J 6 bases short, with 14 bases between. In germline, CDR1 is ENHRY, CDR2 SYGVKD. CDR3 sequence (DNA): TGTGCCATCGGTCGGGCCGCTTCCAATGAGCAGTTCTTC. Residues: CAIGRAASNEQFF.

This clonotype was recorded many times. This chain links TRBV29-1 with TRBJ1-2; 8 nucleotides line up with TRBD1. Germline V lookup: CDR1 SQVTM, CDR2 ANQGSEA. The CDR3 sequence is 13 residues long. Trimming cost V 7 bases and J 6 bases; bases outside gene matches: 10. CDR3 amino acids: CSATLTGEDGYTF. CDR3 coding DNA: TGCAGCGCCACCTTGACAGGGGAGGATGGCTACACCTTC.

This clonotype was detected many times. The CDR3 DNA reads TGCGCCAGCAGCGAGGGACAGGGAAGCACAGATACGCAGTATTTT. It encodes CASSEGQGSTDTQYF. This sequence joins TRBV5-1 and TRBJ2-3; the match to TRBD1 covers 9 bases. The J segment lost 0 bases and the V segment lost 4 bases, leaving 3 bases of the junction unmatched. The CDR3 contains 15 residues. In germline, CDR1 is SGHRS, CDR2 YFSETQ.

The chain joins TRBV27 to TRBJ2-1; 8 nucleotides line up with TRBD1. The V gene's germline CDR1 is MNHEY and CDR2 SMNVEV (reference sequence). V trimming: 3 bases; J trimming: 7 bases; junction bases outside the gene matches: 8. The CDR3 covers 15 residues. CDR3 sequence: CASSLGWRQGNEQFF. The CDR3, as DNA: TGTGCCAGCAGTTTGGGCTGGAGACAGGGGAATGAGCAGTTCTTC.

This clonotype showed up many times. The chain combines TRBV18 with TRBJ1-1; D remains unclear. Germline V lookup: CDR1 KGHSH, CDR2 LQKENI. This CDR3 comprises 13 residues. V was cut by 0 bases and J by 8 bases, with 10 bases left in between. The DNA of the CDR3 is TGTGCCAGCTCACCACCGGCTGTACACGAAGCTTTCTTT. Its protein product is CASSPPAVHEAFF.

This clonotype has only a few counts. The J gene is TRBJ1-6, the V gene TRBV18; tentatively, D is TRBD1 (5 bases). This CDR3 has 15 amino acids. The germline V gene has CDR1 KGHSH and CDR2 LQKENI. V shed 4 bases and J shed 5 bases, with 12 bases lying between them. The CDR3 DNA follows: TGTGCCAGCTCACAATCCGGGACGGATAATTCACCCCTCCACTTT. It yields the protein CASSQSGTDNSPLHF.

This chain uses TRBV29-1 with TRBJ1-2; D is uncertain. This CDR3 comprises 13 residues. The germline V gene encodes CDR1 SQVTM and CDR2 ANQGSEA. V was trimmed by 4 bases and J by 0 bases, leaving 9 bases between them. The CDR3: CSVVTDPNYGYTF. The CDR3 coding sequence is TGCAGCGTTGTAACCGACCCTAACTATGGCTACACCTTC.

This chain joins TRBV9 and TRBJ2-4; 14 bases line up with TRBD2. This CDR3 spans 14 amino acids. The junction had 5 bases not matched to a gene; V was cut back by 7 bases and J by 8 bases. Germline lookup yields CDR1 SGDLS and CDR2 YYNGEE. DNA for the CDR3: TGTGCCAGCGGGGGGACTAGCGGGAGTGACATTCAGTACTTC. As protein: CASGGTSGSDIQYF. Using reference TRBV9 and TRBJ2-4 for the parts outside the CDR3, the full variable domain is DSGVTQTPKHLITATGQRVTLRCSPRSGDLSVYWYQQSLDQGLQFLIQYYNGEERAKGNILERFSAQQFPDLHSELNLSSLELGDSALYFCASGGTSGSDIQYFGAGTRLSVL.

This chain connects TRBV28 to TRBJ1-1, with D perhaps matching TRBD1 (5 bases). Germline-derived CDR1 and CDR2 are MDHEN and SYDVKM. The length of the CDR3 is 14 residues. V lost 8 bases and J lost 6, with 19 bases in between. In DNA form, the CDR3 reads TGTGCCAGCGGGACCGACGGCGGGATTCCTGAAGCTTTCTTT. Translation gives CASGTDGGIPEAFF.

The CDR3 nucleotides read TGTGCCATCTCGTCCGAGGGGTATTCACCCCTCCACTTT. Translating gives CAISSEGYSPLHF. This sequence joins TRBV28 and TRBJ1-6; D possibly corresponds to TRBD1 (5 bases). V lost 10 bases, J lost 8 bases, and 15 bases lay in between. The CDR3 consists of 13 residues. Germline CDR1 and CDR2: MDHEN and SYDVKM.

The V and J genes are TRBV12-3 or TRBV12-4 and TRBJ2-7; weak D call: TRBD2 (5 bases). V shed 5 bases and J shed 0 bases, with 17 bases lying between them. The CDR3 has 16 amino acids. CDR3 loop: CASSPEGRYHSYEQYF. The CDR3 nucleotides are TGTGCCAGCAGTCCCGAGGGCAGGTACCACTCCTACGAGCAGTACTTC.

This clonotype has just a few counts. The chain couples TRBV5-1 to TRBJ2-5, with TRBD1 as a possible D gene (6 bases). V was trimmed by 0 bases and J by 5 bases, leaving 14 bases between them. Germline CDR1 reads SGHRS; CDR2 reads YFSETQ. The CDR3 runs to 15 residues. The CDR3 region has the DNA TGCGCCAGCAGCTTGGCCTGGGTCCAGGGGGAGACCCAGTACTTC. As protein: CASSLAWVQGETQYF.

The CDR3 spells CATSDLGQGLGGYTF. In DNA, the CDR3 is TGTGCCACCAGTGACCTGGGACAGGGGTTGGGTGGCTACACCTTC. This chain connects TRBV24-1 to TRBJ1-2; 10 bases are a match to TRBD1. V trimming: 4 bases; J trimming: 7 bases; junction bases outside the gene matches: 8. The CDR3 length is 15 residues. Germline V gene lookup returns CDR1 KGHDR and CDR2 SFDVKD.

Ten or more counts support this clonotype. V and J are TRBV6-1 and TRBJ1-1; 7 bases are shared with TRBD1. The CDR3 sequence is 14 residues long. V trimming: 5 bases; J trimming: 3 bases; junction bases outside the gene matches: 6. CDR1 MNHNS and CDR2 SASEGT come from the germline V gene. CDR3 nucleotide sequence: TGTGCCAGCAGTAGGGACAGCGATTACACTGAAGCTTTCTTT. It is translated as CASSRDSDYTEAFF.